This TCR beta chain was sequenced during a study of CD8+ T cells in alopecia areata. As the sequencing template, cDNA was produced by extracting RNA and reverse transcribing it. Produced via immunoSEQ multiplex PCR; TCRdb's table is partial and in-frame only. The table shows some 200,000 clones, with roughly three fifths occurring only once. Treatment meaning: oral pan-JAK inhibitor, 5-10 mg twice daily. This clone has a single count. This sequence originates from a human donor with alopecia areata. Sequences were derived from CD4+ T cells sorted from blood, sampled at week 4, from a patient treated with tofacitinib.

CDR3 nucleotide sequence: TGTGCCTGGAGTACAAGGAGTTATTACACTGAAGCTTTCTTT. Translated: CAWSTRSYYTEAFF. The V gene is TRBV30, the J gene TRBJ1-1; no clear D gene. The V end was cut by 2 bases, the J end by 3 bases, with 13 bases between. Germline-derived CDR1 and CDR2 are GTSNPN and SVGIG (reference sequence). The CDR3 totals 14 residues.